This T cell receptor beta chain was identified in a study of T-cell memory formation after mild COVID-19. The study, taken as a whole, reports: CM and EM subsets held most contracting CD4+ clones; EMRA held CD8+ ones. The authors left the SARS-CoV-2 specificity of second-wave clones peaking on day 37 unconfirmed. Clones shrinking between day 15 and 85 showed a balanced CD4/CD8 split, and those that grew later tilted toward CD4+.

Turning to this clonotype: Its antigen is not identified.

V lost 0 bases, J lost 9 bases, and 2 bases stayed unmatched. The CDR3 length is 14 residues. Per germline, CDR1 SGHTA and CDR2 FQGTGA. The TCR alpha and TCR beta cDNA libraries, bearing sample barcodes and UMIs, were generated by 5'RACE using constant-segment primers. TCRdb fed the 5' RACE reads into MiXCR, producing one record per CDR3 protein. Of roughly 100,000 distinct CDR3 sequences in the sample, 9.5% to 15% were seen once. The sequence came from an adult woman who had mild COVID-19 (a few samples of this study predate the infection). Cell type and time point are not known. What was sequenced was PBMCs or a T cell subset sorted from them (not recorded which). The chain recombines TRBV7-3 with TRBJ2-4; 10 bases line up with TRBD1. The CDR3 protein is CASSLTGQGSIQYF. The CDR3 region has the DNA TGTGCCAGCAGCTTAACGGGACAGGGGAGCATTCAGTACTTC.